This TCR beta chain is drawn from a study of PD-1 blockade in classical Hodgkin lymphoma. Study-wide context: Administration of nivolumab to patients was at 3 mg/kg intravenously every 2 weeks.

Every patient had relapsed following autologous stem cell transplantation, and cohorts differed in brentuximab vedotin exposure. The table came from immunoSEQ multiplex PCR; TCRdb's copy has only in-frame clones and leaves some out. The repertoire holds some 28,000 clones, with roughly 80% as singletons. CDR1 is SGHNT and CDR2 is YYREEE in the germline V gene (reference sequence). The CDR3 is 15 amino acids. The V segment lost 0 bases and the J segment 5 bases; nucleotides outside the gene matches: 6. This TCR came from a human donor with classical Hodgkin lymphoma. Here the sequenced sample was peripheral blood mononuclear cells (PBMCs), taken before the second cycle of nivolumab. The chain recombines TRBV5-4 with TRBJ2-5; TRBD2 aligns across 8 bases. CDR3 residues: CASSLASGRTETQYF. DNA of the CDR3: TGTGCCAGCAGCTTGGCCAGCGGGAGAACTGAGACCCAGTACTTC.